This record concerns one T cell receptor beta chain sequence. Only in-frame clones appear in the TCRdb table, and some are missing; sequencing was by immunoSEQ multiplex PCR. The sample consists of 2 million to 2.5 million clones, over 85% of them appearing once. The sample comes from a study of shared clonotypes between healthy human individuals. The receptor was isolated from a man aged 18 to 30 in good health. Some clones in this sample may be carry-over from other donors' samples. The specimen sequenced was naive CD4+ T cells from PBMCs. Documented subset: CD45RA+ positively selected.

CDR3 in amino acids: CASSPRLADSYEQYF. CDR3 DNA sequence: TGTGCCAGCAGCCCTCGACTAGCGGACTCCTACGAGCAGTACTTC. V usage is TRBV9 and J usage is TRBJ2-7, with 9 bases fitting TRBD2. Germline V gives CDR1 SGDLS, CDR2 YYNGEE. This CDR3 is 15 amino acids long. V lost 4 bases to trimming and J lost 0 bases; unmatched junction nucleotides: 5.